A selection of T cell receptor beta chains follows, all from one sample in a study of low-dose radiotherapy and immunotherapy resistance in tumors. TCRdb reprocessed the reads via MiXCR and lists one record per CDR3 protein. The sample includes under 95,000 distinct CDR3 sequences, 17% of them seen just once. Sequenced material: PBMCs, taken after low-dose radiotherapy plus immunotherapy. All receptors come from a male donor with prostate cancer. Both conserved end residues are part of each CDR3. A D gene is named only where the DNA matches it firmly. Not all rows give a size; the values are once, few, many and, for expanded clones, a class.

v_gene: TRBV20-1
j_gene: TRBJ1-1
abundance: -
d_gene: -
CDR3aa: CSASSEQGNTEAFF
CDR3nt: TGCAGTGCTAGTTCTGAACAGGGGAACACTGAAGCTTTCTTT

v_gene: TRBV10-3
j_gene: TRBJ2-1
abundance: many
d_gene: TRBD2
CDR3aa: CAISEEGLAGNEQFF
CDR3nt: TGTGCCATCAGTGAGGAGGGACTAGCGGGAAATGAGCAGTTCTTC

v_gene: TRBV5-1
j_gene: TRBJ2-7
abundance: many
d_gene: -
CDR3aa: CASRQGSSYEQYF
CDR3nt: TGCGCCAGCAGACAGGGAAGCTCCTACGAGCAGTACTTC

v_gene: TRBV29-1
j_gene: TRBJ1-1
abundance: many
d_gene: TRBD1
CDR3aa: CSVGQGARREAFF
CDR3nt: TGCAGCGTTGGACAGGGGGCTCGACGTGAAGCTTTCTTT

v_gene: TRBV6-2/TRBV6-3
j_gene: TRBJ2-1
abundance: many
d_gene: -
CDR3aa: CASTVASRTPKYNEQFF
CDR3nt: TGTGCCAGCACGGTAGCGTCTCGGACCCCGAAGTACAATGAGCAGTTCTTC

v_gene: TRBV4-1
j_gene: TRBJ2-1
abundance: -
d_gene: -
CDR3aa: CASSQDSGVYNEQFF
CDR3nt: TGCGCCAGCAGCCAAGATTCGGGGGTTTACAATGAGCAGTTCTTC

v_gene: TRBV19
j_gene: TRBJ1-6
abundance: many
d_gene: TRBD1
CDR3aa: CASSTRTGAYNSPLHF
CDR3nt: TGTGCCAGTAGTACCCGGACAGGGGCCTATAATTCACCCCTCCACTTT

v_gene: TRBV12-3/TRBV12-4
j_gene: TRBJ1-2
abundance: many
d_gene: -
CDR3aa: CASSLDRYGYTF
CDR3nt: TGTGCCAGCAGTCTTGACAGATATGGCTACACCTTC

v_gene: TRBV20-1
j_gene: TRBJ2-1
abundance: many
d_gene: -
CDR3aa: CSARDLVEGNEQFF
CDR3nt: TGCAGTGCTAGAGATTTGGTAGAAGGGAATGAGCAGTTCTTC

v_gene: TRBV19
j_gene: TRBJ2-1
abundance: many
d_gene: TRBD2
CDR3aa: CASSAGLAGGHNEQFF
CDR3nt: TGTGCCAGTAGTGCGGGACTAGCGGGAGGCCACAATGAGCAGTTCTTC

v_gene: TRBV5-1
j_gene: TRBJ2-7
abundance: -
d_gene: TRBD2
CDR3aa: CASSPPGTSVDEQYF
CDR3nt: TGCGCCAGCAGCCCCCCCGGGACTAGCGTCGACGAGCAGTACTTC

v_gene: TRBV9
j_gene: TRBJ1-1
abundance: many
d_gene: -
CDR3aa: CASSVGAGEAFF
CDR3nt: TGTGCCAGCAGCGTTGGGGCGGGAGAAGCTTTCTTT

v_gene: TRBV20-1
j_gene: TRBJ1-6
abundance: -
d_gene: TRBD1
CDR3aa: CSARGTGGSSPLHF
CDR3nt: TGCAGTGCTAGGGGGACAGGGGGAAGTTCACCCCTCCACTTT

v_gene: TRBV12-3/TRBV12-4
j_gene: TRBJ2-1
abundance: once
d_gene: TRBD2
CDR3aa: CAINSGTSENNEQFF
CDR3nt: TGTGCCATCAACTCCGGGACTAGCGAGAACAATGAGCAGTTCTTC

v_gene: TRBV20-1
j_gene: TRBJ2-7
abundance: many
d_gene: -
CDR3aa: CSASISSARYEQYF
CDR3nt: TGCAGTGCTAGCATCTCTAGCGCCCGCTACGAGCAGTACTTC

v_gene: TRBV19
j_gene: TRBJ1-5
abundance: many
d_gene: -
CDR3aa: CASSIIDSGQQPQHF
CDR3nt: TGTGCCAGTAGTATTATTGACTCTGGGCAGCAACCCCAGCATTTT

v_gene: TRBV7-6
j_gene: TRBJ2-1
abundance: many
d_gene: -
CDR3aa: CASSLVGGSGFYNEQFF
CDR3nt: TGTGCCAGCAGCTTAGTTGGAGGTAGCGGATTCTACAATGAGCAGTTCTTC

v_gene: TRBV5-1
j_gene: TRBJ2-7
abundance: many
d_gene: -
CDR3aa: CASSVSFPGYEQYF
CDR3nt: TGCGCCAGCAGCGTGAGCTTCCCTGGGTACGAGCAGTACTTC

v_gene: TRBV13
j_gene: TRBJ1-1
abundance: -
d_gene: -
CDR3aa: CASSMEGYTEAFF
CDR3nt: TGTGCCAGCAGCATGGAGGGGTACACTGAAGCTTTCTTT

v_gene: TRBV19
j_gene: TRBJ2-1
abundance: many
d_gene: TRBD2
CDR3aa: CASRAPSGNEQFF
CDR3nt: TGTGCCAGTAGAGCCCCTAGCGGAAATGAGCAGTTCTTC

v_gene: TRBV5-4
j_gene: TRBJ2-1
abundance: few
d_gene: TRBD2
CDR3aa: CASSLADRLAGPGEQFF
CDR3nt: TGTGCCAGCAGCCTCGCCGATAGACTAGCGGGCCCTGGGGAGCAGTTCTTC

v_gene: TRBV6-5
j_gene: TRBJ2-3
abundance: many
d_gene: TRBD2
CDR3aa: CASSYILAGADTQYF
CDR3nt: TGTGCCAGCAGTTACATACTAGCGGGAGCGGATACGCAGTATTTT

v_gene: TRBV28
j_gene: TRBJ1-4
abundance: many
d_gene: -
CDR3aa: CASSPGLDVVKLFF
CDR3nt: TGTGCCAGCAGTCCCGGACTCGACGTAGTAAAACTGTTTTTT

v_gene: TRBV7-2
j_gene: TRBJ2-3
abundance: many
d_gene: -
CDR3aa: CASSLDRTTDTQYF
CDR3nt: TGTGCCAGCAGCTTAGACAGAACCACAGATACGCAGTATTTT

v_gene: TRBV2
j_gene: TRBJ2-7
abundance: many
d_gene: -
CDR3aa: CASNGALGFEQYF
CDR3nt: TGTGCCAGCAATGGGGCCCTGGGATTTGAGCAGTACTTC

v_gene: TRBV13
j_gene: TRBJ2-7
abundance: many
d_gene: -
CDR3aa: CASSLRRASSYEQYF
CDR3nt: TGTGCCAGCAGCTTACGGCGGGCTTCATCCTACGAGCAGTACTTC

v_gene: TRBV2
j_gene: TRBJ2-7
abundance: many
d_gene: TRBD1
CDR3aa: CASRPGTGIYEQYF
CDR3nt: TGTGCCAGCAGACCTGGGACAGGGATCTACGAGCAGTACTTC

v_gene: TRBV4-1
j_gene: TRBJ2-1
abundance: many
d_gene: -
CDR3aa: CASSQLFYRDFSYNEQFF
CDR3nt: TGCGCCAGCAGCCAACTGTTCTACCGGGACTTCTCCTACAATGAGCAGTTCTTC

v_gene: TRBV27
j_gene: TRBJ2-6
abundance: many
d_gene: -
CDR3aa: CASSLRILESGANVLTF
CDR3nt: TGTGCCAGCAGTTTAAGGATTCTGGAGTCTGGGGCCAACGTCCTGACTTTC

v_gene: TRBV18
j_gene: TRBJ2-3
abundance: many
d_gene: TRBD1
CDR3aa: CASSLAEDRLGNTQYF
CDR3nt: TGTGCCAGCTCACTCGCCGAGGACAGGTTGGGAAATACGCAGTATTTT

v_gene: TRBV6-2/TRBV6-3
j_gene: TRBJ1-5
abundance: many
d_gene: TRBD1
CDR3aa: CASSDLSDRGPQPQHF
CDR3nt: TGTGCCAGCAGTGACCTATCGGACAGGGGCCCTCAGCCCCAGCATTTT

v_gene: TRBV23-1
j_gene: TRBJ2-1
abundance: -
d_gene: TRBD2
CDR3aa: CASSQWSAGLAGPTKNIQFF
CDR3nt: TGCGCCAGCAGTCAATGGTCTGCAGGACTAGCGGGGCCCACTAAAAACATTCAGTTCTTC

v_gene: TRBV12-3/TRBV12-4
j_gene: TRBJ1-1
abundance: many
d_gene: -
CDR3aa: CASSTQIFLNTEAFF
CDR3nt: TGTGCCAGCAGTACACAGATTTTCCTGAACACTGAAGCTTTCTTT

v_gene: TRBV28
j_gene: TRBJ1-6
abundance: many
d_gene: -
CDR3aa: CASSLGTADNSPLHF
CDR3nt: TGTGCCAGCAGTCTCGGGACCGCTGATAATTCACCCCTCCACTTT

v_gene: TRBV7-6
j_gene: TRBJ2-3
abundance: few
d_gene: -
CDR3aa: CASSLLGGAKDTQYF
CDR3nt: TGTGCCAGCAGCTTACTAGGGGGGGCCAAAGATACGCAGTATTTT

v_gene: TRBV11-2
j_gene: TRBJ2-2
abundance: many
d_gene: -
CDR3aa: CASSRDILDTGELFF
CDR3nt: TGTGCCAGCAGCAGGGACATTCTAGACACCGGGGAGCTGTTTTTT